A selection of T cell receptor beta chains follows, all from one sample in a study of cytomegalovirus exposure and HLA in healthy donors. Assay: immunoSEQ multiplex PCR; the TCRdb copy retains only in-frame clones and omits some. The sample lists fewer than 100,000 clones, 78% occurring once. Sequenced input: PBMCs. These receptors were taken from a woman aged 40-49 years in good health and CMV-seropositive. Each CDR3 is given with its conserved first and last residue. Fields, in order: D gene, J gene, clone size, V gene, CDR3 length, CDR3 protein, CDR3 DNA. D genes are given only for firm matches. Size values are once, few and many counts, or a class for expanded clones, and some rows have none.

TRBD1,TRBJ1-4,.,TRBV28,15,CASSLVRQGFEKLFF,TGTGCCAGCAGTTTAGTAAGACAGGGTTTCGAAAAACTGTTTTTT
TRBD1,TRBJ1-1,.,TRBV16,15,CASSQSQGGLTEAFF,TGTGCCAGCAGCCAATCTCAGGGGGGACTCACTGAAGCTTTCTTT
.,TRBJ1-2,few,TRBV7-9,12,CASSLDREGYTF,TGTGCCAGCAGCTTGGACAGAGAGGGCTACACCTTC
.,TRBJ2-7,.,TRBV7-3,14,CASSLFHGAYEQYF,TGTGCCAGCAGCTTATTCCACGGGGCCTACGAGCAGTACTTC
TRBD1,TRBJ1-6,.,TRBV6-1,16,CASSGTYRGGYSPLHF,TGTGCCAGCAGTGGCACTTACAGGGGTGGATATTCACCCCTCCACTTT
TRBD2,TRBJ2-3,medium-sized,TRBV28,15,CASSSASGTGDTQYF,TGTGCCAGCAGTTCGGCTAGCGGGACGGGGGATACGCAGTATTTT
.,TRBJ2-1,few,TRBV10-3,14,CAISESQASHEQFF,TGTGCCATCAGTGAGTCTCAGGCTAGCCATGAGCAGTTCTTC
TRBD1,TRBJ1-5,few,TRBV10-1,13,CASRGTGVQPQHF,TGCGCCAGCCGCGGGACAGGGGTTCAGCCCCAGCATTTT
TRBD2,TRBJ2-1,.,TRBV14,20,CASSQGTSLTSGRLYNEQFF,TGTGCCAGCAGCCAAGGGACTTCTTTAACTAGCGGGAGGTTGTACAATGAGCAGTTCTTC
TRBD1,TRBJ1-1,.,TRBV28,17,CASSTQTGTGGSTEAFF,TGTGCCAGCAGCACACAGACTGGGACAGGGGGCAGTACTGAAGCTTTCTTT
.,TRBJ2-1,.,TRBV5-1,15,CASSLVQGAYNEQFF,TGCGCCAGCAGCTTGGTGCAGGGCGCCTACAATGAGCAGTTCTTC
.,TRBJ1-1,many,TRBV19,15,CASSMAGFRTTEAFF,TGTGCCAGTAGTATGGCGGGATTTAGGACCACTGAAGCTTTCTTT
TRBD1,TRBJ1-1,.,TRBV13,17,CASSLGLLAAGGTEAFF,TGTGCCAGCAGCTTGGGCTTGCTTGCGGCAGGGGGGACTGAAGCTTTCTTT
.,TRBJ1-4,.,TRBV5-4,14,CASSLQGLGEKLFF,TGTGCTAGCAGCCTCCAGGGGCTTGGTGAAAAACTGTTTTTT
.,TRBJ2-3,few,TRBV30,11,CAWSGQYTQYF,TGTGCCTGGAGTGGGCAGTATACGCAGTATTTT
.,TRBJ1-1,.,TRBV28,16,CASSPPGEGGSTEAFF,TGTGCCAGCAGTCCTCCGGGGGAGGGAGGGAGCACTGAAGCTTTCTTT
.,TRBJ2-7,.,TRBV5-8,13,CASSFPVSYEQYF,TGTGCCAGCAGCTTTCCAGTCAGCTACGAGCAGTACTTC
.,TRBJ1-1,.,TRBV7-9,15,CASSFRGKGDTEAFF,TGTGCCAGCAGCTTCAGGGGAAAAGGGGACACTGAAGCTTTCTTT
.,TRBJ1-2,.,TRBV7-9,15,CASSRSRDNNYGYTF,TGTGCCAGCAGCCGTTCCCGGGACAATAACTATGGCTACACCTTC
.,TRBJ2-3,once,TRBV28,11,CASSSLDTQYF,TGTGCCAGCAGTTCGTTGGATACGCAGTATTTT
.,TRBJ1-4,.,TRBV15,16,CATSRGGWQESGKLFF,TGTGCCACCAGCAGAGGCGGGTGGCAGGAGTCCGGAAAACTGTTTTTT
.,TRBJ2-1,few,TRBV7-6,12,CASSPLYNEQFF,TGTGCCAGCAGCCCCCTCTACAATGAGCAGTTCTTC
.,TRBJ1-6,few,TRBV28,14,CASRQTGSNSPLHF,TGTGCCAGCAGACAGACAGGATCTAATTCACCCCTCCACTTT
.,TRBJ2-2,.,TRBV7-9,15,CASSFLTGFAGELFF,TGTGCCAGCAGCTTCCTCACGGGGTTTGCGGGGGAGCTGTTTTTT
TRBD1,TRBJ1-3,.,TRBV4-1,16,CASSQVPGQLGNTIYF,TGCGCCAGCAGCCAAGTCCCGGGACAGCTAGGAAACACCATATATTTT
TRBD1,TRBJ1-2,.,TRBV5-4,14,CASSYTGQGFGYTF,TGTGCCAGCAGCTATACCGGACAGGGTTTTGGCTACACCTTC
TRBD1,TRBJ2-7,.,TRBV30,13,CAWSGTGSYEQYF,TGTGCCTGGTCCGGGACAGGCTCCTACGAGCAGTACTTC
.,TRBJ2-1,few,TRBV25-1,16,CASSGQDRLSYNEQFF,TGTGCCAGCAGTGGTCAAGACAGGCTCTCCTACAATGAGCAGTTCTTC
TRBD1,TRBJ2-7,few,TRBV11-2,15,CASSSRTGLSYEQYF,TGTGCCAGCAGCTCCCGGACAGGCCTCTCCTACGAGCAGTACTTC
TRBD1,TRBJ1-6,few,TRBV7-2,15,CASSPMTGGSSPLHF,TGTGCCAGCAGCCCTATGACAGGGGGCAGTTCACCCCTCCACTTT